The rows below give T cell receptor beta chains drawn from one sample of a study of blood T cell repertoires in COVID-19. Method: immunoSEQ multiplex PCR; TCRdb's copy keeps in-frame clones and lacks some. The repertoire has about 73,000 clones, approximately 88% of them found once; the top ten carry more than 2.5%. Material for sequencing was peripheral blood. These receptors were collected from a man older than 75 with active or convalescent COVID-19. CDR3s include the opening cysteine and the closing phenylalanine or tryptophan. The D gene is left open where the match is weak. Some rows mark clone size as missing; the rest say once, few, many or name a class of expanded clone.

j_gene | d_gene | abundance | v_gene | CDR3nt | CDR3aa
TRBJ2-5 | NA | NA | TRBV6-5 | TGTGCCAGCAGTCCTAGACAGGCCCAAGAGACCCAGTACTTC | CASSPRQAQETQYF
TRBJ2-7 | TRBD1 | few | TRBV2 | TGTGCCAGCAGCGCCCAGGGGACAGGCTCCTACGAGCAGTACTTC | CASSAQGTGSYEQYF
TRBJ2-2 | TRBD1 | NA | TRBV19 | TGTGCCAGTAGTAGACAGGGGTTGGGCGGGGAGCTGTTTTTT | CASSRQGLGGELFF
TRBJ1-2 | NA | NA | TRBV4-2 | TGTGCCAGCAGCCAAGTTGGTTCGGGAGGCGGCTACACCTTC | CASSQVGSGGGYTF
TRBJ2-3 | TRBD2 | NA | TRBV5-4 | TGTGCCAGCAGCTTGAGGAGGGAGGGCCAAGGAGATACGCAGTATTTT | CASSLRREGQGDTQYF
TRBJ2-5 | NA | NA | TRBV18 | TGTGCCAGCTCACCGGCACTCAACGGGGAGACCCAGTACTTC | CASSPALNGETQYF
TRBJ2-7 | TRBD2 | NA | TRBV7-2 | TGTGCCAGCAGCTCGGGACTAGCGGGAGGCTCCTACGAGCAGTACTTC | CASSSGLAGGSYEQYF
TRBJ2-7 | TRBD2 | NA | TRBV11-2 | TGTGCCAGCAGCTTAGATAAGGGACTAGCGGGAGGGACCTACGAGCAGTACTTC | CASSLDKGLAGGTYEQYF
TRBJ1-2 | TRBD1 | few | TRBV6-4 | TGTGCCAGCAGTGCACAGGCAGGGGGCGTCTATGGCTACACCTTC | CASSAQAGGVYGYTF
TRBJ1-1 | TRBD1 | NA | TRBV5-1 | TGCGCCAGCAGCTTGGGTGGGACAGGGGACACTGAAGCTTTCTTT | CASSLGGTGDTEAFF
TRBJ1-2 | TRBD1 | once | TRBV19 | TGTGCCAGTAAGGAGGGGGCGCATGATGGCTACACCTTC | CASKEGAHDGYTF
TRBJ2-3 | NA | NA | TRBV5-1 | TGCGCCAGCAGCTTGTCCGGGGGCACAGATACGCAGTATTTT | CASSLSGGTDTQYF
TRBJ1-1 | NA | NA | TRBV6-1 | TGTGCCAGCAGTGAAAACCCAGGGAGGACTGAAGCTTTCTTT | CASSENPGRTEAFF
TRBJ2-7 | TRBD1 | NA | TRBV6-6 | TGTGCCAGCAGTTACTACAGGGGTGCCTACGAGCAGTACTTC | CASSYYRGAYEQYF
TRBJ2-7 | NA | NA | TRBV19 | TGTGCCAGTAGTATAGACAGGGAAAGGAGCGAGCAGTACTTC | CASSIDRERSEQYF
TRBJ2-7 | TRBD1 | NA | TRBV5-4 | TGTGCCAGCAGCTTGCGGGGACAGGGGACCAAGGAGCAGTACTTC | CASSLRGQGTKEQYF
TRBJ1-4 | NA | NA | TRBV7-9 | TGTGCCAGCAGCCGAGCAGGGGCTAATGAAAAACTGTTTTTT | CASSRAGANEKLFF
TRBJ2-5 | NA | NA | TRBV5-5 | TGTGCCAGCAGCTTGGGGGGGCGCACCGGGGAAAGACAAGAGACCCAGTACTTC | CASSLGGRTGERQETQYF
TRBJ2-3 | TRBD2 | NA | TRBV6-2/TRBV6-3 | TGTGCCAGCAGTCCCAGCGGGGGGGCCTGGGATACGCAGTATTTT | CASSPSGGAWDTQYF
TRBJ2-7 | NA | NA | TRBV29-1 | TGCAGCGTTGAAGAGCCCGTCGGCGAGCAGTACTTC | CSVEEPVGEQYF